The rows below give T cell receptor beta chains drawn from one sample of a study of T cell responses to AZD1222 COVID-19 vaccine. Clones were sequenced by immunoSEQ multiplex PCR, and TCRdb holds only the in-frame ones, with some missing. Of about 120,000 clones listed, over 75% were seen once; the top ten hold 4% to 5%. This specimen was peripheral blood, taken 28 days after the second dose of the MenACWY control vaccine. The source is an adult who received the MenACWY meningococcal vaccine as a control. Each CDR3 is given with its conserved first and last residue. Fields, in order: clone size, D gene, J gene, V gene, CDR3 DNA, CDR3 protein. A D gene is named only where the DNA matches it firmly. Clone size is not always given. Where it is, it says once, few, many or a class for expanded clones.

clone_size: .; d_call: .; j_call: TRBJ2-1; v_call: TRBV19; cdr3_nt: TGTGCCAGTAGTCGGGGGAACCACGATGAGCAGTTCTTC; cdr3_aa: CASSRGNHDEQFF
clone_size: .; d_call: TRBD1; j_call: TRBJ1-6; v_call: TRBV5-1; cdr3_nt: TGCGCCAGCAGTACGGACAGGGACAATTCACCCCTCCACTTT; cdr3_aa: CASSTDRDNSPLHF
clone_size: once; d_call: .; j_call: TRBJ2-3; v_call: TRBV29-1; cdr3_nt: TGCAGCGGCAAATCGCCTTGGGTGACAGATACGCAGTATTTT; cdr3_aa: CSGKSPWVTDTQYF
clone_size: .; d_call: .; j_call: TRBJ1-1; v_call: TRBV19; cdr3_nt: TGTGCCAGTAGTCCGGAACTATTGAGGAACACTGAAGCTTTCTTT; cdr3_aa: CASSPELLRNTEAFF
clone_size: .; d_call: .; j_call: TRBJ2-6; v_call: TRBV30; cdr3_nt: TGTGCCTGGAGTGAGAGGGGAAGGGCCAACGTCCTGACTTTC; cdr3_aa: CAWSERGRANVLTF
clone_size: .; d_call: .; j_call: TRBJ2-1; v_call: TRBV28; cdr3_nt: TGTGCCAGCAGGAGTGGCCCCGGGTTGCGACAGTTCTTC; cdr3_aa: CASRSGPGLRQFF
clone_size: .; d_call: .; j_call: TRBJ2-1; v_call: TRBV11-3; cdr3_nt: TGTGCCAGCAGCATAGGCGCGGAAAGTTACAATGAGCAGTTCTTC; cdr3_aa: CASSIGAESYNEQFF
clone_size: .; d_call: .; j_call: TRBJ1-3; v_call: TRBV3-1/TRBV3-2; cdr3_nt: TGTGCCAGCAGCCCTAGCTCTGGAAACACCATATATTTT; cdr3_aa: CASSPSSGNTIYF
clone_size: .; d_call: TRBD2; j_call: TRBJ2-5; v_call: TRBV5-6; cdr3_nt: TGTGCCAGCAGCCCGAGGGCTAGCGGGCGCCAAGAGACCCAGTACTTC; cdr3_aa: CASSPRASGRQETQYF
clone_size: few; d_call: .; j_call: TRBJ2-2; v_call: TRBV7-6; cdr3_nt: TGTGCCAGCAGCTTAGGGCCCCGTGCGAACACCGGGGAGCTGTTTTTT; cdr3_aa: CASSLGPRANTGELFF
clone_size: .; d_call: .; j_call: TRBJ2-3; v_call: TRBV21-1; cdr3_nt: TGTGCCAGCGCGAACAGGGGGCGCACAGATACGCAGTATTTT; cdr3_aa: CASANRGRTDTQYF
clone_size: .; d_call: TRBD2; j_call: TRBJ2-2; v_call: TRBV4-2; cdr3_nt: TGTGCCAGCAGCCAAGAAACTAGCGGGGGGGCACACGGGGAGCTGTTTTTT; cdr3_aa: CASSQETSGGAHGELFF
clone_size: .; d_call: .; j_call: TRBJ1-2; v_call: TRBV6-6; cdr3_nt: TGTGCCAGCAGTCCCTCTTCTTCTGGACTGACGAACTATGGCTACACCTTC; cdr3_aa: CASSPSSSGLTNYGYTF
clone_size: .; d_call: TRBD1; j_call: TRBJ1-5; v_call: TRBV10-1; cdr3_nt: TGCGCCAGCAGTGAGTCGGGGGACAGGGGAGTGCATTTT; cdr3_aa: CASSESGDRGVHF
clone_size: .; d_call: .; j_call: TRBJ1-4; v_call: TRBV28; cdr3_nt: TGTGCCAGCAGTTCACCTCGGGGGATTTCCAACCACGAAAAACTGTTTTTT; cdr3_aa: CASSSPRGISNHEKLFF
clone_size: few; d_call: TRBD1; j_call: TRBJ1-2; v_call: TRBV9; cdr3_nt: TGTGCCAGCAGCGTTCAGGACAGGGCCTACTATGGCTACACCTTC; cdr3_aa: CASSVQDRAYYGYTF
clone_size: .; d_call: TRBD1; j_call: TRBJ1-2; v_call: TRBV19; cdr3_nt: TGTGCCAGTAGTCAGCCGGGACAGGGAGACTACACCTTC; cdr3_aa: CASSQPGQGDYTF
clone_size: .; d_call: .; j_call: TRBJ2-5; v_call: TRBV4-1; cdr3_nt: TGCGCCAGCAGCCAAGTCGGCAGTCAAGAGACCCAGTACTTC; cdr3_aa: CASSQVGSQETQYF
clone_size: .; d_call: .; j_call: TRBJ1-1; v_call: TRBV6-5; cdr3_nt: TGTGCCAGCAGTCCCCTCGGTGGCGGAAACACTGAAGCTTTCTTT; cdr3_aa: CASSPLGGGNTEAFF
clone_size: .; d_call: .; j_call: TRBJ1-2; v_call: TRBV6-1; cdr3_nt: TGTGCCAGCAGTGAAGCGTGGGGGAACTATGGCTACACCTTC; cdr3_aa: CASSEAWGNYGYTF
clone_size: .; d_call: .; j_call: TRBJ2-2; v_call: TRBV11-2; cdr3_nt: TGTGCCAGCAGCTTAGTACTAGCCCGACCCGGGGAGCTGTTTTTT; cdr3_aa: CASSLVLARPGELFF
clone_size: .; d_call: TRBD2; j_call: TRBJ2-1; v_call: TRBV28; cdr3_nt: TGTGCCAGCATCGGCCATGGGACTAGCGGGAGAGGGGGCAAGTTCTTC; cdr3_aa: CASIGHGTSGRGGKFF
clone_size: .; d_call: .; j_call: TRBJ1-5; v_call: TRBV19; cdr3_nt: TGTGCCAGTAGTTTTTATGTCTGGGGAAGACAGTGGGGAAATCAGCCCCAGCATTTT; cdr3_aa: CASSFYVWGRQWGNQPQHF
clone_size: once; d_call: .; j_call: TRBJ2-1; v_call: TRBV3-1/TRBV3-2; cdr3_nt: TGTGCCAGCAGCCAAGGGGGGATCAATGAGCAGTTCTTC; cdr3_aa: CASSQGGINEQFF
clone_size: .; d_call: TRBD1; j_call: TRBJ2-2; v_call: TRBV29-1; cdr3_nt: TGCAGCGTTGAACAGGGGGCAACCGGGGAGCTGTTTTTT; cdr3_aa: CSVEQGATGELFF
clone_size: .; d_call: .; j_call: TRBJ2-7; v_call: TRBV11-2; cdr3_nt: TGTGCCAGCAGCTTAGTTGCGGCTCCCGGAGCCTACGAGCAGTACTTC; cdr3_aa: CASSLVAAPGAYEQYF
clone_size: .; d_call: TRBD2; j_call: TRBJ2-1; v_call: TRBV7-2; cdr3_nt: TGTGCCAGCAGCGGTATAGCGGGAGGGCTGAGGAATGAGCAGTTCTTC; cdr3_aa: CASSGIAGGLRNEQFF
clone_size: .; d_call: .; j_call: TRBJ1-2; v_call: TRBV7-9; cdr3_nt: TGTGCCAGCAGCTTAGCAGTGGGCGGACACTATGGCTACACCTTC; cdr3_aa: CASSLAVGGHYGYTF
clone_size: .; d_call: .; j_call: TRBJ1-5; v_call: TRBV23-1; cdr3_nt: TGCGCCAGCAGTCACCTCTCCAGGGGAAACGCTAGCAATCAGCCCCAGCATTTT; cdr3_aa: CASSHLSRGNASNQPQHF
clone_size: once; d_call: TRBD1; j_call: TRBJ1-3; v_call: TRBV14; cdr3_nt: TGTGCCAGCAGCCAAGGGACAGGAGGAAACACCATATATTTT; cdr3_aa: CASSQGTGGNTIYF
clone_size: .; d_call: .; j_call: TRBJ2-7; v_call: TRBV18; cdr3_nt: TGTGCCAGCTCACCACCGGGTTCAAGTTCTTTCTACGAGCAGTACTTC; cdr3_aa: CASSPPGSSSFYEQYF
clone_size: .; d_call: TRBD1; j_call: TRBJ1-4; v_call: TRBV4-2; cdr3_nt: TGTGCCAGCAGCCAAGAGACAGGGTCCTCTAATGAAAAACTGTTTTTT; cdr3_aa: CASSQETGSSNEKLFF
clone_size: .; d_call: .; j_call: TRBJ1-1; v_call: TRBV28; cdr3_nt: TGTGCCAGCAGTTTAGGACGGCCGAACACTGAAGCTTTCTTT; cdr3_aa: CASSLGRPNTEAFF
clone_size: .; d_call: .; j_call: TRBJ1-1; v_call: TRBV5-6; cdr3_nt: TGTGCCAGCAGCACGACAGCGAACACTGAAGCTTTCTTT; cdr3_aa: CASSTTANTEAFF
clone_size: .; d_call: .; j_call: TRBJ2-6; v_call: TRBV4-2; cdr3_nt: TGTGCCAGCAGCCAAGGGGGGAGTAGCTCTGGGGCCAACGTCCTGACTTTC; cdr3_aa: CASSQGGSSSGANVLTF